Reported below is one T cell receptor (beta chain). The target antigen is unknown. The sample is drawn from a study of PD-1 blockade in mismatch repair-deficient tumors. General study results and limits: Rapid post-treatment expansion, then contraction, generally preceding radiologic response, marked tumor-resident clones.

Sequencing used immunoSEQ multiplex PCR; TCRdb keeps in-frame clones, though not all of them. The sample yields 40,000 to 60,000 clones, around 82% seen once. The germline gives CDR1 SGHNT, CDR2 YENEEA. The V gene lost 2 bases and the J gene lost 3 bases, with 11 bases spanning the gap. The CDR3 runs to 15 residues. V gene TRBV11-3 combines with J gene TRBJ2-1; D tentatively reads TRBD1 or TRBD2 (5 bases each). Material: peripheral blood, obtained 4 weeks after starting pembrolizumab. This sequence originates from an adult with mismatch repair-deficient cancer. CDR3: CASSLSGTGYNEQFF. The CDR3 nucleotides are TGTGCCAGCAGCTTATCGGGGACGGGCTACAATGAGCAGTTCTTC.